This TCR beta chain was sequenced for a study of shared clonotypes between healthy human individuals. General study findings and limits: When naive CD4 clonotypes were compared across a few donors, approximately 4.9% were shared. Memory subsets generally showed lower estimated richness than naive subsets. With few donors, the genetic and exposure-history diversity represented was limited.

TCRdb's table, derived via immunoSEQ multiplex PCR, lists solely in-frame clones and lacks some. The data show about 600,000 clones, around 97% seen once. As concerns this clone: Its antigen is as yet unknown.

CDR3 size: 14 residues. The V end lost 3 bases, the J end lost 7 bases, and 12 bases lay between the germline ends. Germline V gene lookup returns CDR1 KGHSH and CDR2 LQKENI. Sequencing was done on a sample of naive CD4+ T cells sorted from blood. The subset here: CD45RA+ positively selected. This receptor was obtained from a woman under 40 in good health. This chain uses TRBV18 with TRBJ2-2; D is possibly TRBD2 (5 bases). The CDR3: CASSPGEVGGELFF. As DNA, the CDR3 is TGTGCCAGCTCACCGGGAGAGGTTGGCGGGGAGCTGTTTTTT. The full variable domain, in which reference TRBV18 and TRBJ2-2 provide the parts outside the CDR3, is NAGVMQNPRHLVRRRGQEARLRCSPMKGHSHVYWYRQLPEEGLKFMVYLQKENIIDESGMPKERFSAEFPKEGPSILRIQQVVRGDSAAYFCASSPGEVGGELFFGEGSRLTVL.